The 7 T cell receptor beta chains presented below share a single source sample, sequenced in a study of T-cell memory formation after mild COVID-19. TCRdb ran MiXCR on the 5' RACE reads and lists one entry per CDR3 protein. Here the sample spans fewer than 75,000 distinct CDR3 sequences, approximately 12% being singletons. Sequenced material: PBMCs or a T cell subset sorted from them (not recorded which). The receptors here all came from a man younger than 35 who had mild COVID-19 (a few samples of this study predate the infection). Cell type and time point are not known.

The chain links TRBV7-2 to TRBJ1-3; weak D call: TRBD1 (6 bases). The CDR3 has 17 residues. V was shortened by 2 bases and J by 4 bases, with 18 bases between the two germline ends. Germline V lookup: CDR1 SGHTA, CDR2 FQGNSA. The CDR3 DNA reads TGTGCCAGCAGCTTAATTTATCTTGGGGGGCGCGGAAACACCATATATTTT. As protein: CASSLIYLGGRGNTIYF.

The chain is built from TRBV5-4 and TRBJ2-7; D is ambiguous. V lost 4 bases, J lost 6 bases, and 17 bases lay in between. There are 14 residues in the CDR3. In germline, CDR1 is SGHNT, CDR2 YYREEE (reference sequence). CDR3 loop: CASSTDLQESEQYF. DNA of the CDR3: TGTGCCAGCAGCACCGACCTCCAGGAGAGCGAGCAGTACTTC.

In its sample, this clonotype was seen a few times. The chain uses TRBV5-1 and TRBJ2-4, with TRBD1 as a possible D gene (5 bases). Germline V lookup: CDR1 SGHRS, CDR2 YFSETQ. Trimming removed 5 bases at V and 7 bases at J, with 22 bases between. The CDR3 consists of 16 residues. The DNA for the CDR3 is TGCGCCAGCAGTGTGTTCTTACAGGCCGAAAGGAACATTCAGTACTTC. It yields the protein CASSVFLQAERNIQYF.

The chain combines TRBV28 with TRBJ2-7; TRBD2 might be the D (5 bases). Germline V gene data show CDR1 as MDHEN and CDR2 as SYDVKM. There are 14 residues in the CDR3. Trimming stripped 4 bases from V and 3 bases from J, with 13 bases between. The CDR3 nucleotides read TGTGCCAGCAGTTCCACGGACTCATTCTACGAGCAGTACGTC. Translating it yields CASSSTDSFYEQYV.

The V call is TRBV20-1, the J call TRBJ2-3; TRBD2 matches 9 bases. The CDR3 loop spans 16 amino acids. The germline CDR1 and CDR2 sequences are DFQATT and SNEGSKA (reference sequence). The V and J ends lost 1 base and 3 bases, in that order; junction bases with no gene match: 8. The CDR3 sequence: CSARAPRGGGTDTQYF. In nucleotides, the CDR3 is TGCAGTGCTAGAGCTCCGCGCGGGGGGGGAACAGATACGCAGTATTTT.

This clonotype was observed many times. The chain has TRBV10-3 and TRBJ2-3; D ambiguous. CDR1 is ENHRY, CDR2 SYGVKD, per germline. V was cut by 0 bases and J by 2 bases, with 3 bases left in between. The CDR3 sequence is 13 residues long. The CDR3 coding sequence is TGTGCCATCAGTGAGTCGGACACAGATACGCAGTATTTT. Amino acids: CAISESDTDTQYF.

This clonotype was observed once. One junction end disagrees with the germline gene, perhaps due to a read error. The chain joins TRBV7-2 to TRBJ1-1; 8 bases match TRBD1. This CDR3 spans 19 amino acids. From germline, CDR1 is SGHTA and CDR2 FQGNSA. As DNA, the CDR3 is TGTGCCAGCAGATTAGTATTTCGTCAGGGGGCCACGGCAGTCACTGAAGCTTTCTTT. Translating it yields CASRLVFRQGATAVTEAFF.